The 8 T cell receptor beta chains presented below share a single source sample, sequenced in a study of low-dose radiotherapy and immunotherapy resistance in tumors. Gene-specific TRAV and TRBV primers were used for first-strand cDNA, covering alpha and beta chains. Amplification, which lasted 15 to 20 PCR cycles, used a constant-region primer and V-primer adapter to amplify TCRs. Each CDR3 protein is one row after TCRdb ran MiXCR on the reads. Of around 13,000 distinct CDR3 sequences in the sample, more than 60% were seen once. The receptors come from a human donor with advanced metastatic prostate, ovarian, gallbladder or colorectal cancer (not recorded which). This table probably holds off-target reads from a library built for another chain.

The V and J genes are TRBV5-1 and TRBJ2-6, with TRBD1 identical over 11 bases. In germline, CDR1 is SGHRS, CDR2 YFSETQ. The CDR3 runs to 18 residues. V lost 4 bases to trimming and J lost 0 bases; unmatched junction nucleotides: 6. Here the CDR3 DNA reads TGCGCCAGCAGCGTCACCGGGACAGGGGGCTCTGGGGCCAACGTCCTGACTTTC. Its protein product is CASSVTGTGGSGANVLTF.

The DNA of the CDR3 is TGCAGCGTCGACCGGGGCTTAGAAAGCGGAAAACTGTTTTTT. Its protein product is CSVDRGLESGKLFF. The chain links TRBV29-1 to TRBJ1-4; tentative D call: TRBD1 (5 bases). The CDR3 spans 14 residues. Germline V CDR1 and CDR2: SQVTM, ANQGSEA. Deletions cut 6 bases from V and 10 bases from J, with 21 bases between.

The genes are TRBV2 and TRBJ2-1; TRBD2 aligns across 10 bases. The length of the CDR3 is 15 residues. The junction had 7 bases not matched to a gene; V was cut back by 6 bases and J by 5 bases. The germline V gene encodes CDR1 SNHLY and CDR2 FYNNEI. The CDR3 protein is CASRLSGGPNNEQFF. CDR3 DNA: TGTGCCAGCAGACTTAGCGGGGGGCCAAACAATGAGCAGTTCTTC.

The genes are TRBV4-1 and TRBJ2-7; D remains ambiguous. Germline CDR1 MGHRA, CDR2 YSYEKL. The length of the CDR3 is 13 residues. V lost 1 base and J 2 bases, leaving 6 bases between the germline ends. The DNA for the CDR3 is TGCGCCAGCAGCCAAGCATCTACCTACGAGCAGTACTTC. It yields the protein CASSQASTYEQYF.

This sequence joins TRBV11-3 and TRBJ2-3, with unresolved D. This CDR3 has 13 amino acids. V lost 3 bases, J lost 5 bases, and 9 bases lay in between. Germline CDR1 reads SGHNT; CDR2 reads YENEEA. The CDR3 sequence: CASSLGTVDTQYF. The CDR3 DNA is TGTGCCAGCAGCTTGGGTACAGTAGATACGCAGTATTTT.

Only a few counts were recorded for this clonotype. V usage is TRBV20-1 and J usage is TRBJ2-1; 10 positions agree with TRBD2. With 3 bases clipped from V and 7 bases from J, the junction kept 3 bases outside the gene matches. Germline lookup yields CDR1 DFQATT and CDR2 SNEGSKA (reference sequence). The CDR3 length is 13 residues. The CDR3 DNA follows: TGCAGTGCTAGTGGACTAGCGGAAAATGAGCAGTTCTTC. It specifies CSASGLAENEQFF.

The chain carries TRBV4-1 and TRBJ2-5; D assignment may be TRBD1 or TRBD2 (5 bases each). V was cut by 1 base and J by 4 bases, with 16 bases left in between. This CDR3 has 16 amino acids. Germline assignment: CDR1 MGHRA and CDR2 YSYEKL. CDR3 nucleotide sequence: TGCGCCAGCAGCCAAGGGGTTGGGGGATCTGCAGAGACCCAGTACTTC. Translated, it gives CASSQGVGGSAETQYF.

In its sample, this clonotype was seen once. This rearrangement joins TRBV3-1 to TRBJ2-7, with 7 positions matching TRBD1. Trimming took 0 bases from V and 4 from J; bases not matched to a gene: 3. The germline V gene encodes CDR1 LGHDT and CDR2 YNNKEL (reference sequence). The CDR3 is made up of 14 amino acids. The CDR3: CASSQENRGYEQYF. Written as DNA, the CDR3 is TGTGCCAGCAGCCAAGAGAACAGGGGTTACGAGCAGTACTTC.